Following are 23 T cell receptor beta chains from one sample sequenced in a study of CD8 T cells in Susac syndrome. The authors reverse transcribed roughly 0.45 to 1 ug RNA with random hexamers. TCRdb reprocessed the immunoSEQ multiplex PCR reads with MiXCR, giving one entry per CDR3 protein. Of around 180,000 distinct CDR3 sequences in the sample, 85% to 95% were seen once. The sample comprised CD4+ T cells from PBMCs. All receptors come from a human donor with Susac syndrome.

The rearrangement uses TRBV4-1 and TRBJ1-2; D unresolved. The CDR3 has 20 amino acids. Trimming stripped 0 bases from V and 4 bases from J, with 27 bases between. Germline-derived CDR1 and CDR2 are MGHRA and YSYEKL. CDR3 nucleotide sequence: TGCGCCAGCAGCCAAGAATTTAGGGTGAACCGGGTCCCCTTCTTCTATGGCTACACCTTC. This encodes CASSQEFRVNRVPFFYGYTF.

The CDR3 sequence: CASSPGKLETQYF. CDR3 coding DNA: TGTGCCAGCTCACCAGGGAAATTGGAGACCCAGTACTTC. The J gene is TRBJ2-5, the V gene TRBV18; D not resolved. Trimming pared 2 bases from V and 5 bases from J, leaving 9 bases between. This CDR3 comprises 13 residues. Germline lookup yields CDR1 KGHSH and CDR2 LQKENI.

The rearrangement joins TRBV29-1 to TRBJ2-3; D unclear. CDR3 length: 14 amino acids. The ends were cut back, 4 bases at V and 0 bases at J, with 11 bases in the middle. Germline loops: CDR1 SQVTM, CDR2 ANQGSEA. The CDR3 here is CSVVVPSSTDTQYF. The CDR3 coding sequence is TGCAGCGTTGTAGTTCCTTCTAGCACAGATACGCAGTATTTT.

CDR3 residues: CASEVGPARGETQYF. CDR3 DNA sequence: TGTGCCAGCGAAGTTGGGCCAGCCCGGGGAGAGACCCAGTACTTC. The chain combines TRBV2 with TRBJ2-5; maybe TRBD2 (5 bases). CDR1 is SNHLY and CDR2 is FYNNEI in the germline V gene. This CDR3 comprises 15 residues. V gave up 8 bases and J gave up 4 bases, with 20 bases separating them.

The chain carries TRBV5-1 and TRBJ1-2, with D unclear. The germline V and J ends were trimmed by 2 bases and 0 bases, with 5 bases remaining between them. Per germline, CDR1 SGHRS and CDR2 YFSETQ. The CDR3 totals 13 residues. The CDR3: CASSFESNYGYTF. CDR3 bases: TGCGCCAGCAGCTTTGAATCTAACTATGGCTACACCTTC.

The rearrangement links TRBV27 to TRBJ2-7, with 8 bases fitting TRBD1. The CDR3 has 14 residues. V shed 3 bases and J 3 bases; nucleotides not matched to a gene: 4. Germline CDR1 MNHEY, CDR2 SMNVEV (reference sequence). The CDR3 loop is CASSLDTGGYEQYF. CDR3 sequence (DNA): TGTGCCAGCAGTTTGGACACAGGGGGCTACGAGCAGTACTTC.

The V and J genes are TRBV2 and TRBJ1-1; TRBD1 aligns across 9 bases. The CDR3 is 16 residues long. CDR1 is SNHLY, CDR2 FYNNEI, per germline. V was pared by 4 bases and J by 8 bases, with 14 bases of the junction left unmatched. Here the CDR3 reads CASSVNRGRDGSEAFF. The DNA for the CDR3 is TGTGCCAGCAGTGTTAACAGGGGGCGCGATGGTTCCGAAGCTTTCTTT.

The rearrangement uses TRBV7-2 and TRBJ2-7, with D unclear. Deletions cut 3 bases from V and 2 bases from J, with 8 bases between. Germline CDR1 is SGHTA and CDR2 is FQGNSA. There are 13 residues in the CDR3. In nucleotides, the CDR3 is TGTGCCAGCAGCTTCACGTGGGCCTACGAGCAGTACTTC. This sequence encodes CASSFTWAYEQYF.

The rearrangement uses TRBV3-1 and TRBJ2-5, with D hard to call. The V gene's germline CDR1 is LGHDT and CDR2 YNNKEL (reference sequence). This CDR3 contains 12 residues. Trimming took 2 bases from V and 2 from J, leaving 3 bases between them. The CDR3 region is CASSQMQETQYF. The CDR3 bases are TGTGCCAGCAGCCAAATGCAAGAGACCCAGTACTTC.

The V and J genes are TRBV20-1 and TRBJ1-2, with 9 nucleotides matching TRBD1. The trim removed 5 bases at V and 3 bases at J, leaving 4 bases unmatched. CDR1 and CDR2 (germline): DFQATT, SNEGSKA (reference sequence). This CDR3 contains 13 residues. The CDR3 DNA follows: TGCAGTGCTCCGACAGGGGGTTACTATGGCTACACCTTC. Translation: CSAPTGGYYGYTF.

The CDR3 nucleotides read TGTGCCTCGGGACAGAAAGACGAGCAGTACTTC. Its translation: CASGQKDEQYF. The rearrangement joins TRBV30 to TRBJ2-7, with 7 bases identical to TRBD1. The V gene end was trimmed by 7 bases and the J gene end by 5 bases; junction bases not matched to a gene: 5. Germline values: CDR1 GTSNPN, CDR2 SVGIG (reference sequence). This CDR3 has 11 amino acids.

V usage is TRBV12-3 or TRBV12-4 and J usage is TRBJ2-1; TRBD1 is a possible D gene (5 bases). The CDR3 consists of 17 residues. V was clipped by 0 bases and J by 0 bases, with 12 bases between them. The CDR3 DNA is TGTGCCAGCAGTTTAGCGCTGACAGCGAGCTCCTACAATGAGCAGTTCTTC. The encoded protein is CASSLALTASSYNEQFF.

The rearrangement links TRBV29-1 to TRBJ2-3; D call uncertain. V was pared by 4 bases and J by 2 bases, with 13 bases between. The CDR3 has 14 residues. The germline V gene has CDR1 SQVTM and CDR2 ANQGSEA. CDR3: CSVAPATPTDTQYF. The CDR3 DNA follows: TGCAGCGTTGCGCCCGCTACTCCCACAGATACGCAGTATTTT.

The chain couples TRBV29-1 to TRBJ1-1; D is ambiguous. The CDR3 has 13 amino acids. Trimming took off 6 bases at V and 1 base at J, with 12 bases between the two ends. Germline V CDR1 and CDR2: SQVTM, ANQGSEA. CDR3 sequence: CSVRNERNTEAFF. The CDR3 region has the DNA TGCAGCGTCCGGAATGAGCGGAACACTGAAGCTTTCTTT.

V gene TRBV14 combines with J gene TRBJ1-1; 7 bases align to TRBD1. Trimming at V came to 5 bases and at J to 5 bases, leaving 5 bases not matched to a gene. Looked up from germline, CDR1 is SGHDN and CDR2 is FVKESK. The CDR3 covers 13 residues. The CDR3 loop is CASSSQGWTEAFF. The CDR3 DNA reads TGTGCCAGCAGCTCACAGGGGTGGACTGAAGCTTTCTTT.

In DNA, the CDR3 is TGCGCCACGAAGCTAGAGGGAGTAGATACGCAGTATTTT. Protein product: CATKLEGVDTQYF. J is TRBJ2-3 and V is TRBV5-1; D is perhaps TRBD2 (5 bases). Trimming cost V 9 bases and J 5 bases, with 16 bases left between them. This CDR3 spans 13 amino acids. Germline assignment: CDR1 SGHRS and CDR2 YFSETQ.

The chain combines TRBV14 with TRBJ1-1; tentatively, D is TRBD1 (5 bases). Germline values: CDR1 SGHDN, CDR2 FVKESK. The V end was cut by 1 base, the J end by 3 bases, with 6 bases between. The CDR3 is 13 residues long. The CDR3 loop reads CASSQGQHTEAFF. The DNA of the CDR3 is TGTGCCAGCAGCCAAGGACAGCACACTGAAGCTTTCTTT.

V gene TRBV7-9 combines with J gene TRBJ2-1, with D possibly being TRBD2 (6 bases). CDR3 length equals 14 residues. Germline V gives CDR1 SEHNR, CDR2 FQNEAQ (reference sequence). Deletions cut 3 bases from V and 7 bases from J, with 13 bases between. The CDR3 is CASSFDLATNEQFF. CDR3 coding DNA: TGTGCCAGCAGCTTCGACCTAGCGACGAATGAGCAGTTCTTC.

The chain links TRBV29-1 to TRBJ1-4, with TRBD1 matching 9 bases. The CDR3 covers 14 residues. Germline V gene lookup returns CDR1 SQVTM and CDR2 ANQGSEA. J was trimmed by 4 bases and V by 7 bases; bases with no gene match: 7. The CDR3, as DNA: TGCAGCGCCGGGACAGGGAACATTAATGAAAAACTGTTTTTT. Encoded protein: CSAGTGNINEKLFF.

This chain joins TRBV6-1 and TRBJ1-6; no firm D call. The CDR3 consists of 15 residues. Trimming took off 1 base at V and 10 bases at J, with 14 bases between the two ends. Germline loops: CDR1 MNHNS, CDR2 SASEGT. Here the CDR3 reads CASSEVGSARSPLHF. CDR3 nucleotide sequence: TGTGCCAGCAGTGAAGTGGGGTCGGCGAGATCACCCCTCCACTTT.

The chain couples TRBV20-1 to TRBJ1-1; the D gene is possibly TRBD1 (6 bases). Trimming removed 1 base from V and 1 base from J, with 13 bases in between. This CDR3 contains 15 residues. CDR1 and CDR2 (germline): DFQATT, SNEGSKA (reference sequence). CDR3 amino acids: CSARGMTGSNTEAFF. CDR3 nucleotides: TGCAGTGCTAGAGGGATGACAGGTTCGAACACTGAAGCTTTCTTT.

The gene calls are TRBV15 and TRBJ1-1, with D maybe TRBD1 (5 bases). The CDR3 is 16 amino acids. V shed 1 base and J shed 3 bases, with 15 bases lying between them. CDR1 and CDR2 (germline): LNHNV, YYDKDF (reference sequence). The CDR3 DNA sequence: TGTGCCACCAGCAGAGCCTGGGGGAGTGAAGACACTGAAGCTTTCTTT. It encodes CATSRAWGSEDTEAFF.

This chain connects TRBV12-2 to TRBJ1-4; the listed D gene, TRBD1, was not tested against the DNA. TRBV12-2 is a pseudogene locus. The CDR3 loop spans 16 amino acids. The CDR3 sequence: CASRLRLWTGDEKLFF. The DNA for the CDR3 is TGTGCAAGTCGCTTACGGTTGTGGACAGGGGATGAAAAACTGTTTTTT.